The clone carrying this T cell receptor beta chain was observed a handful of times. As yet, its antigen is unknown. This sample is drawn from a study of identical twins. This CDR3 region has 10 residues. V lost 4 bases and J lost 6, with 6 bases in between. The germline gives CDR1 SQVTM, CDR2 ANQGSEA. In TCRdb, the 5' RACE reads were re-called with MiXCR into one record per CDR3 protein. The sample holds a few hundred thousand distinct CDR3 sequences, roughly an eighth seen once. Findings and caveats of the study: Reduced insertions were recorded for abundant cord blood beta clonotypes, with no such pattern in memory repertoires.

The same data also contributed to another study, on yellow fever vaccine responses in identical twins. That paper states: Reportedly, twins' vaccine T cell responses looked partly convergent and partly personalized.

This clonotype originated in a woman in her late teens or twenties in good health. The sequencing sample was made of CD4+ T cells sorted from blood. The chain is built from TRBV29-1 and TRBJ1-2, with D hard to call. The CDR3 DNA reads TGCAGCGTTGCCGGGGATGGCTACACCTTC. Translated, it gives CSVAGDGYTF.